One sample yielded the 23 T cell receptor beta chains listed below, sequenced in a study of OX40 agonist ivuxolimab in advanced cancers. The method was immunoSEQ multiplex PCR; TCRdb's version includes in-frame clones alone and lacks a portion of them. Here the sample spans roughly 18,000 clones, over 75% being singletons. Source: CD4+ or CD8+ T cells sorted from blood, taken in a trial of the OX40 agonist ivuxolimab. These receptors originate from an adult with an advanced solid tumor such as melanoma, head and neck, liver or kidney cancer.

The chain has TRBV4-1 and TRBJ1-6, with D uncertain. The CDR3 is 14 amino acids. Looked up from germline, CDR1 is MGHRA and CDR2 is YSYEKL. The germline V and J ends were trimmed by 0 bases and 14 bases, with 14 bases remaining between them. CDR3 sequence reads: CASSQDSGLKTLHF. The CDR3 DNA follows: TGCGCCAGCAGCCAAGATAGTGGGTTGAAAACCCTCCACTTT.

The rearrangement links TRBV10-1 to TRBJ2-1; D perhaps matches TRBD1 (6 bases). Germline CDR1 WNHNN, CDR2 SYGVQD (reference sequence). V lost 10 bases and J 1 base, leaving 14 bases between the germline ends. CDR3 length equals 14 residues. CDR3 nucleotide sequence: TGCGCCAAATCTAGACAGGCGTCCTACAATGAGCAGTTCTTC. Its protein product is CAKSRQASYNEQFF.

The rearrangement joins TRBV9 to TRBJ2-7; unclear D gene. Germline values: CDR1 SGDLS, CDR2 YYNGEE. CDR3 length: 14 amino acids. The V gene lost 0 bases and the J gene lost 2 bases, with 9 bases spanning the gap. The CDR3 bases are TGTGCCAGCAGCGTAGATAGTTCCCCCTACGAGCAGTACTTC. It is translated as CASSVDSSPYEQYF.

The CDR3, as DNA: TGTGCCAGTAGTATAGTTTCAGGGACCGAGCAGTACTTC. Translation: CASSIVSGTEQYF. The rearrangement uses TRBV19 and TRBJ2-7; D may match TRBD1 or TRBD2 (5 bases each). Germline V gives CDR1 LNHDA, CDR2 SQIVND (reference sequence). The V and J ends lost 1 base and 6 bases respectively, with 10 bases between them. The CDR3 runs 13 residues.

This clone showed up just once. The rearrangement uses TRBV7-3 and TRBJ2-7; D remains ambiguous. Germline assignment: CDR1 SGHTA and CDR2 FQGTGA. The germline V and J ends were trimmed by 3 bases and 0 bases, with 12 bases remaining between them. This CDR3 contains 15 residues. DNA of the CDR3: TGTGCCAGCAGCTTCGCACACCCGAGCTCCTACGAGCAGTACTTC. It codes for CASSFAHPSSYEQYF.

DNA of the CDR3: TGTGCCAGTTCGGATACCATGAACACTGAAGCTTTCTTT. Its protein is CASSDTMNTEAFF. The chain has TRBV19 and TRBJ1-1; D is unclear. The ends were cut back, 8 bases at V and 0 bases at J, with 10 bases in the middle. CDR3 length: 13 residues. Germline assignment: CDR1 LNHDA and CDR2 SQIVND (reference sequence).

The chain recombines TRBV27 with TRBJ2-1; D gene uncertain. Germline V gene lookup returns CDR1 MNHEY and CDR2 SMNVEV (reference sequence). Trimming shortened V by 3 bases and J by 3 bases, and 6 bases separated the two germline ends. This CDR3 is 13 amino acids long. The chain's CDR3 is CASSLDFYNEQFF. The CDR3 region has the DNA TGTGCCAGCAGTTTGGATTTCTACAATGAGCAGTTCTTC.

This rearrangement joins TRBV5-4 to TRBJ2-7; 13 bases match TRBD2. V gave up 5 bases and J gave up 2 bases; unmatched junction bases: 4. The CDR3 consists of 15 residues. Germline loops: CDR1 SGHNT, CDR2 YYREEE (reference sequence). The CDR3 region has the DNA TGTGCCAGCAGAACTAGCGGGGGGGCTGCCTACGAGCAGTACTTC. This codes for CASRTSGGAAYEQYF.

The V gene is TRBV28, the J gene TRBJ2-7; 7 nucleotides agree with TRBD1. Germline V gene lookup returns CDR1 MDHEN and CDR2 SYDVKM. After removal of 5 bases from V and 2 bases from J, the junction contained 9 bases not matched to a gene. The CDR3 has 15 residues. In DNA form, the CDR3 reads TGTGCCAGCAGTCCTACAAGGACAGGACCCTACGAGCAGTACTTC. This gives the protein CASSPTRTGPYEQYF.

The CDR3 DNA reads TGTGCCAGCAGTGCTATGCCGGGTGAAGAGACCCAGTACTTC. As protein: CASSAMPGEETQYF. The V and J genes are TRBV2 and TRBJ2-5; D is ambiguous. Germline V gene sequence: CDR1 SNHLY, CDR2 FYNNEI. The CDR3 length is 14 residues. Trimming cost V 4 bases and J 3 bases, with 12 bases left between them.

The rearrangement uses TRBV28 and TRBJ2-7; D is possibly TRBD2 (7 bases). Germline CDR1 MDHEN, CDR2 SYDVKM. The CDR3 covers 15 residues. V was clipped by 6 bases and J by 3 bases, with 18 bases between them. CDR3 sequence reads: CASSLGGARGYEQYF. CDR3 sequence (DNA): TGTGCCAGCAGCTTAGGGGGGGCGAGAGGCTACGAGCAGTACTTC.

The V gene is TRBV6-5, the J gene TRBJ1-2; D is uncertain. Deletions cut 0 bases from V and 4 bases from J, with 6 bases between. Looked up from germline, CDR1 is MNHEY and CDR2 is SVGAGI. The CDR3 length is 13 residues. CDR3: CASSYSGGYGYTF. The DNA of the CDR3 is TGTGCCAGCAGTTACTCCGGCGGCTATGGCTACACCTTC.

The V gene is TRBV30, the J gene TRBJ1-2; maybe TRBD1 (6 bases). Germline V gives CDR1 GTSNPN, CDR2 SVGIG (reference sequence). Trimming pared 5 bases from V and 8 bases from J, leaving 18 bases between. There are 13 residues in the CDR3. CDR3 in DNA: TGTGCCTGGGCCTCCTCCGGGACAAGGGGCTACACCTTC. This codes for CAWASSGTRGYTF.

The rearrangement links TRBV5-1 to TRBJ2-3; D could derive from TRBD1 or TRBD2 (6 bases each). The CDR3 contains 15 residues. CDR1 SGHRS and CDR2 YFSETQ come from the germline V gene. V lost 3 bases and J lost 3, with 14 bases in between. The CDR3 sequence: CASSSGDTSTDTQYF. CDR3 in DNA: TGCGCCAGCAGCTCGGGGGACACGTCTACAGATACGCAGTATTTT.

The chain couples TRBV6-1 to TRBJ2-5, with D maybe TRBD2 (6 bases). The DNA end is more similar to TRBJ2-7, so the J call may be wrong. This CDR3 has 15 amino acids. CDR1 and CDR2 (germline): MNHNS, SASEGT. This CDR3 reads CASSEMGDSPYEQYF. The CDR3 DNA follows: TGTGCCAGCAGTGAAATGGGGGACTCTCCCTACGAGCAGTACTTC.

In nucleotides, the CDR3 is TGCGCCAGCAGCCTCCAAGGGACAGGGATCGAGCAGTACTTC. This gives the protein CASSLQGTGIEQYF. The chain recombines TRBV5-1 with TRBJ2-7; TRBD1 matches at 9 bases. This CDR3 has 14 residues. With 4 bases clipped from V and 6 bases from J, the junction kept 8 bases outside the gene matches. Germline CDR1 is SGHRS and CDR2 is YFSETQ. Using reference TRBV5-1 and TRBJ2-7 for the parts outside the CDR3, the full variable domain is KAGVTQTPRYLIKTRGQQVTLSCSPISGHRSVSWYQQTPGQGLQFLFEYFSETQRNKGNFPGRFSGRQFSNSRSEMNVSTLELGDSALYLCASSLQGTGIEQYFGPGTRLTVT.

The chain recombines TRBV5-6 with TRBJ2-2; possibly TRBD1 for D (6 bases). The length of the CDR3 is 14 residues. The germline V and J ends were trimmed by 4 bases and 7 bases, with 14 bases remaining between them. CDR1 and CDR2 from the germline V gene are SGHDT and YYEEEE. The CDR3 loop is CASSNDRLYGELFF. In DNA, the CDR3 is TGTGCCAGCAGCAACGACAGGCTATACGGGGAGCTGTTTTTT.

This clone was counted only a few times. The J gene is TRBJ2-2, the V gene TRBV7-8, with D perhaps matching TRBD2 (6 bases). V dropped 4 bases and J dropped 5 bases, with 14 bases sitting between them. The CDR3 has 15 amino acids. Germline assignment: CDR1 SGHVS and CDR2 FQNEAQ. Written as DNA, the CDR3 is TGTGCCAGCAGCTCCTACGGGAGCACTACCGGGGAGCTGTTTTTT. It is translated as CASSSYGSTTGELFF.

The CDR3: CASSFGLNVEQYF. The CDR3 DNA reads as TGTGCCAGCAGTTTCGGCCTAAACGTTGAGCAGTACTTC. The chain is built from TRBV27 and TRBJ2-7, with D hard to call. With 3 bases removed from V and 7 bases from J, the gap between germline ends came to 13 bases. The CDR3 is 13 amino acids. CDR1 and CDR2 from the germline V gene are MNHEY and SMNVEV (reference sequence).

This sequence joins TRBV5-4 and TRBJ2-1; TRBD2 agrees at 8 bases. V lost 7 bases to trimming and J lost 4 bases; unmatched junction nucleotides: 7. Germline CDR1 and CDR2: SGHNT and YYREEE (reference sequence). The CDR3 sequence is 14 residues long. This chain's CDR3 is CASEPSGRYNEQFF. In nucleotides, the CDR3 is TGTGCCAGCGAACCCAGCGGGAGATACAATGAGCAGTTCTTC.

J is TRBJ2-5 and V is TRBV2; D not resolved. Germline-derived CDR1 and CDR2 are SNHLY and FYNNEI. V dropped 10 bases and J dropped 5 bases, with 20 bases sitting between them. The CDR3 length is 14 residues. The CDR3 DNA reads TGTGCCACCCCCGAGGAGAAAGTTTTGGAGACCCAGTACTTC. This encodes CATPEEKVLETQYF.

The chain has TRBV6-5 and TRBJ2-3; TRBD2 matches at 12 bases. The V segment lost 3 bases and the J segment 5 bases; nucleotides outside the gene matches: 3. Germline V CDR1 and CDR2: MNHEY, SVGAGI. The CDR3 loop spans 15 amino acids. Written as DNA, the CDR3 is TGTGCCAGCAGTTATGGACTAGCGGGGAAAGATACGCAGTATTTT. Its translation is CASSYGLAGKDTQYF.

The rearrangement links TRBV19 to TRBJ2-7; TRBD1 matches 9 bases. Germline lookup yields CDR1 LNHDA and CDR2 SQIVND (reference sequence). With V trimmed by 6 bases and J by 2 bases, 5 bases remained unmatched. The CDR3 spans 14 residues. CDR3 region: CASSPDRGTYEQYF. The CDR3 DNA is TGTGCCAGTAGCCCGGACAGGGGAACCTACGAGCAGTACTTC.